One and the same sample provided the 22 T cell receptor beta chains below, sequenced in a study of OX40 agonist ivuxolimab in advanced cancers. Using immunoSEQ multiplex PCR, the repertoire was profiled, and TCRdb retains in-frame clones only, with some absent. Of over 95,000 clones detected, 91% appear once; the ten largest clones hold approximately 0.32%. Sample: CD4+ or CD8+ T cells sorted from blood, taken in a trial of the OX40 agonist ivuxolimab. The source of these receptors is an adult with an advanced solid tumor such as melanoma, head and neck, liver or kidney cancer.

The rearrangement joins TRBV5-1 to TRBJ2-2, with TRBD2 matching over 8 bases. Trimming removed 2 bases from V and 0 bases from J; junction bases left unmatched: 0. There are 15 residues in the CDR3. Germline CDR1 and CDR2: SGHRS and YFSETQ. The CDR3 reads CASSFSGANTGELFF. CDR3 DNA sequence: TGCGCCAGCAGCTTTAGCGGGGCGAACACCGGGGAGCTGTTTTTT. The full variable domain, completed using reference TRBV5-1 and TRBJ2-2, is KAGVTQTPRYLIKTRGQQVTLSCSPISGHRSVSWYQQTPGQGLQFLFEYFSETQRNKGNFPGRFSGRQFSNSRSEMNVSTLELGDSALYLCASSFSGANTGELFFGEGSRLTVL.

This sequence joins TRBV28 and TRBJ2-3; D perhaps matches TRBD1 (6 bases). The germline gives CDR1 MDHEN, CDR2 SYDVKM. The CDR3 has 16 residues. Trimming left V 6 bases short and J 0 bases short, with 16 bases between. In nucleotides, the CDR3 is TGTGCCAGCAGGGGACCGGGACACACTAGCACAGATACGCAGTATTTT. It yields the protein CASRGPGHTSTDTQYF.

This clone has only a few counts. V and J are TRBV2 and TRBJ1-5, with TRBD1 as a possible D gene (6 bases). CDR3 length equals 14 residues. Deletions cut 5 bases from V and 1 base from J, with 9 bases between. Germline loops: CDR1 SNHLY, CDR2 FYNNEI. The CDR3 is CASSRGGSNQPQHF. The DNA for the CDR3 is TGTGCCAGCAGTAGAGGGGGAAGCAATCAGCCCCAGCATTTT.

The chain combines TRBV27 with TRBJ1-4; D perhaps matches TRBD1 (6 bases). V was clipped by 5 bases and J by 0 bases, with 10 bases between them. Germline CDR1 reads MNHEY; CDR2 reads SMNVEV (reference sequence). The CDR3 runs to 15 residues. This CDR3 is CASSMGQTTNEKLFF. The CDR3 DNA reads TGTGCCAGCAGTATGGGACAAACAACTAATGAAAAACTGTTTTTT.

This chain joins TRBV5-1 and TRBJ2-1; possible D gene TRBD1, 5 bases. Germline V gives CDR1 SGHRS, CDR2 YFSETQ. The V end was cut by 0 bases, the J end by 3 bases, with 7 bases between. The CDR3 runs 14 residues. CDR3 sequence (DNA): TGCGCCAGCAGCTTGGGACAGAACTACAATGAGCAGTTCTTC. It is translated as CASSLGQNYNEQFF. Full variable domain (rest looked up from reference TRBV5-1 and TRBJ2-1): KAGVTQTPRYLIKTRGQQVTLSCSPISGHRSVSWYQQTPGQGLQFLFEYFSETQRNKGNFPGRFSGRQFSNSRSEMNVSTLELGDSALYLCASSLGQNYNEQFFGPGTRLTVL.

The rearrangement uses TRBV28 and TRBJ2-1; 10 bases map to TRBD2. The CDR3 runs 15 residues. V shed 2 bases and J 13 bases; nucleotides not matched to a gene: 11. The germline V gene has CDR1 MDHEN and CDR2 SYDVKM. The CDR3 reads CASSLVELAGEEQFF. The CDR3 bases are TGTGCCAGCAGTTTAGTGGAGCTAGCGGGAGAGGAACAGTTCTTC.

The chain recombines TRBV2 with TRBJ2-7; TRBD1 aligns across 7 bases. The J segment lost 6 bases and the V segment lost 8 bases, leaving 16 bases of the junction unmatched. CDR3 length equals 15 residues. Germline V CDR1 and CDR2: SNHLY, FYNNEI. This chain's CDR3 is CASEPPGQASREQYF. The CDR3 DNA follows: TGTGCCAGCGAGCCCCCCGGACAGGCTTCACGCGAGCAGTACTTC.

The chain combines TRBV7-2 with TRBJ2-7; D is unclear. Between the trimmed V and J ends, which lost 5 bases and 2 bases, there was a span of 13 bases. The CDR3 spans 14 residues. Germline lookup yields CDR1 SGHTA and CDR2 FQGNSA. CDR3 nucleotide sequence: TGTGCCAGCAGCCCCGGGCCCATTACCTACGAGCAGTACTTC. It yields the protein CASSPGPITYEQYF.

The rearrangement links TRBV6-5 to TRBJ1-2, with TRBD1 matching over 8 bases. J was trimmed by 7 bases and V by 2 bases; bases with no gene match: 9. This CDR3 has 15 residues. Germline CDR1 is MNHEY and CDR2 is SVGAGI. The CDR3 coding sequence is TGTGCCAGCAGTTACCAGGGGGCGAGTGAGGCTGGCTACACCTTC. Its protein is CASSYQGASEAGYTF.

The chain uses TRBV28 and TRBJ2-3; TRBD1 matches 7 bases. The ends lost 2 bases at V and 1 base at J; junction bases unmatched: 6. Germline V gene data show CDR1 as MDHEN and CDR2 as SYDVKM. The CDR3 runs to 16 residues. In DNA, the CDR3 is TGTGCCAGCAGTTTAAACAGGGGTAGGGGCACAGATACGCAGTATTTT. It is translated as CASSLNRGRGTDTQYF.

The V call is TRBV27, the J call TRBJ1-2; TRBD1 is a possible D gene (6 bases). The CDR3 spans 15 residues. From germline, CDR1 is MNHEY and CDR2 SMNVEV (reference sequence). V was pared by 3 bases and J by 3 bases, with 14 bases between. The CDR3 DNA follows: TGTGCCAGCAGTTTGGGCGGGGGCCCAGACTATGGCTACACCTTC. It is translated as CASSLGGGPDYGYTF.

The J gene is TRBJ2-5, the V gene TRBV27, with TRBD2 matching over 8 bases. Losses at the gene ends were 8 bases for V and 3 bases for J; bases not matched to a gene: 14. Germline assignment: CDR1 MNHEY and CDR2 SMNVEV (reference sequence). The CDR3 runs to 16 residues. CDR3 sequence reads: CASRSSRGGDEETQYF. The CDR3 DNA reads TGTGCCAGCCGCTCCTCTCGGGGGGGCGATGAAGAGACCCAGTACTTC.

The V and J genes are TRBV7-2 and TRBJ2-7, with 7 bases that match TRBD1. Germline V gene sequence: CDR1 SGHTA, CDR2 FQGNSA. The CDR3 is 16 amino acids. J lost 4 bases, V lost 1 base, and 10 bases had no gene match. CDR3 nucleotide sequence: TGTGCCAGCAGCTTAGGGCCGAGGACAGGCTGGTACGAGCAGTACTTC. Its protein is CASSLGPRTGWYEQYF.

V and J are TRBV7-3 and TRBJ2-3, with 7 bases fitting TRBD1. Trimming took 6 bases from V and 4 from J; bases not matched to a gene: 16. This CDR3 is 17 amino acids long. Germline CDR1 SGHTA, CDR2 FQGTGA. The CDR3 region has the DNA TGTGCCAGCAGTTCAGCGAGGGAACAGGGGTCCGCAGATACGCAGTATTTT. This codes for CASSSAREQGSADTQYF.

The genes are TRBV6-6 and TRBJ2-4, with 8 bases aligning to TRBD1. The J segment lost 5 bases and the V segment lost 9 bases, leaving 9 bases of the junction unmatched. This CDR3 region has 14 residues. Germline V gives CDR1 MNHNY, CDR2 SVGAGI (reference sequence). The CDR3 loop reads CASGRTGYQNIQYF. The CDR3, as DNA: TGTGCCAGTGGACGGACAGGGTATCAAAACATTCAGTACTTC.

The chain links TRBV15 to TRBJ2-3, with 7 bases identical to TRBD2. The CDR3 totals 16 residues. Losses at the gene ends were 0 bases for V and 3 bases for J; bases not matched to a gene: 6. Germline V CDR1 and CDR2: LNHNV, YYDKDF (reference sequence). The CDR3 nucleotides are TGTGCCACCAGCAGAGATATGACTAGCCTTACAGATACGCAGTATTTT. Encoded protein: CATSRDMTSLTDTQYF.

This clone has a single count. This chain uses TRBV27 with TRBJ2-7; TRBD1 matches 9 bases. The V gene's germline CDR1 is MNHEY and CDR2 SMNVEV (reference sequence). The CDR3 runs 16 residues. V shed 2 bases and J 2 bases; nucleotides not matched to a gene: 7. The CDR3 protein is CASSLVWGQGPYEQYF. DNA for the CDR3: TGTGCCAGCAGTTTAGTTTGGGGACAGGGCCCCTACGAGCAGTACTTC.

The chain is built from TRBV4-3 and TRBJ2-1; 9 nucleotides align to TRBD2. The CDR3 contains 15 residues. V shed 1 base and J 4 bases; nucleotides not matched to a gene: 2. CDR1 LGHNA and CDR2 YSLEER come from the germline V gene. CDR3 sequence: CASSQGTSVYNEQFF. For the CDR3, the DNA is TGCGCCAGCAGCCAAGGGACTAGCGTGTACAATGAGCAGTTCTTC.

The chain carries TRBV19 and TRBJ2-5, with 9 nucleotides matching TRBD1. With V trimmed by 8 bases and J by 4 bases, 11 bases remained unmatched. Germline loops: CDR1 LNHDA, CDR2 SQIVND (reference sequence). The CDR3 has 15 amino acids. The chain's CDR3 is CASRGQGPKGETQYF. CDR3 coding DNA: TGTGCCAGTCGGGGACAGGGCCCTAAAGGAGAGACCCAGTACTTC. Full variable domain (remainder filled in from reference TRBV19 and TRBJ2-5): DGGITQSPKYLFRKEGQNVTLSCEQNLNHDAMYWYRQDPGQGLRLIYYSQIVNDFQKGDIAEGYSVSREKKESFPLTVTSAQKNPTAFYLCASRGQGPKGETQYFGPGTRLLVL.

The V gene is TRBV10-2, the J gene TRBJ2-3; 10 bases map to TRBD2. This CDR3 is built from 17 residues. The ends lost 0 bases at V and 1 base at J; junction bases unmatched: 4. Germline loops: CDR1 WSHSY, CDR2 SAAADI. CDR3 loop: CASSESRLAGGTDTQYF. The DNA of the CDR3 is TGCGCCAGCAGTGAGTCACGGCTAGCGGGAGGCACAGATACGCAGTATTTT.

This chain connects TRBV7-9 to TRBJ2-1; 9 bases align to TRBD2. Trimming at V came to 5 bases and at J to 1 base, leaving 6 bases not matched to a gene. Germline V gene sequence: CDR1 SEHNR, CDR2 FQNEAQ (reference sequence). This CDR3 comprises 16 residues. Written as DNA, the CDR3 is TGTGCCAGCAGCCCCGGGACTAGCCTTTCCTACAATGAGCAGTTCTTC. It codes for CASSPGTSLSYNEQFF.

The chain links TRBV30 to TRBJ1-6; D may be TRBD1 (6 bases). V gave up 6 bases and J gave up 0 bases, with 9 bases separating them. The CDR3 length is 14 residues. Germline CDR1 GTSNPN, CDR2 SVGIG (reference sequence). The CDR3 nucleotides are TGTGCCTGCGGAGGGGGCTCCTATAATTCACCCCTCCACTTT. Translated, it gives CACGGGSYNSPLHF.